These 5 T cell receptor beta chains were sequenced from one sample in a study of OX40 agonist ivuxolimab in advanced cancers. The repertoire was sequenced with immunoSEQ multiplex PCR; TCRdb's copy has only in-frame clones and lacks some. The table lists roughly 55,000 clones, about 80% of them singletons. Sequencing used CD4+ or CD8+ T cells sorted from blood, obtained in a trial of the OX40 agonist ivuxolimab. These receptors were taken from an adult with an advanced solid tumor such as melanoma, head and neck, liver or kidney cancer.

This sequence joins TRBV6-1 and TRBJ2-1; D is possibly TRBD1 (5 bases). CDR1 MNHNS and CDR2 SASEGT come from the germline V gene. The V gene lost 7 bases and the J gene lost 2 bases, with 9 bases spanning the gap. The CDR3 contains 13 residues. The CDR3 spells CASIVGAYNEQFF. The CDR3 DNA is TGTGCCAGCATCGTAGGGGCCTACAATGAGCAGTTCTTC.

V and J are TRBV30 and TRBJ1-4; 9 nucleotides align to TRBD1. The V gene's germline CDR1 is GTSNPN and CDR2 SVGIG (reference sequence). Trimming at V came to 0 bases and at J to 4 bases, leaving 3 bases not matched to a gene. This CDR3 is built from 15 residues. The CDR3 nucleotides read TGTGCCTGGAGTGTACAGGGGGCCCTTAATGAAAAACTGTTTTTT. Translated, it gives CAWSVQGALNEKLFF.

V and J are TRBV7-8 and TRBJ1-1; tentatively, D is TRBD1 (5 bases). V shed 1 base and J shed 6 bases, with 30 bases lying between them. Germline lookup yields CDR1 SGHVS and CDR2 FQNEAQ. This CDR3 contains 20 residues. The CDR3 is CASSLVWDGAVPRSGSEAFF. The CDR3, as DNA: TGTGCCAGCAGCTTAGTATGGGACGGAGCCGTACCACGAAGTGGCTCTGAAGCTTTCTTT.

The chain joins TRBV9 to TRBJ1-2, with TRBD1 matching over 9 bases. Germline V gene sequence: CDR1 SGDLS, CDR2 YYNGEE. CDR3 length equals 17 residues. V was pared by 4 bases and J by 2 bases, with 12 bases of the junction left unmatched. The CDR3: CASSTGTGRGANYGYTF. The CDR3 nucleotides are TGTGCCAGCAGCACCGGGACAGGGAGGGGGGCGAACTATGGCTACACCTTC.

This clone appeared once. The CDR3 reads CASSFDLSTDTQYF. The CDR3 DNA reads TGCGCCAGCAGCTTCGACCTTAGCACAGATACGCAGTATTTT. The chain employs TRBV5-1 and TRBJ2-3, with no clear D. The CDR3 has 14 amino acids. The germline CDR1 and CDR2 sequences are SGHRS and YFSETQ. Trimming left V 2 bases short and J 0 bases short, with 7 bases between.